The clone carrying this T cell receptor (beta chain) was seen at least ten times. These data come from a study of spatial heterogeneity in lung cancer. TCRdb analysed the 5' RACE reads with MiXCR anew, one entry per CDR3 protein. The repertoire holds around 110,000 distinct CDR3 sequences, 12% seen once, with approximately 15% in the top ten. Time point: blood at routine non-recurrence follow-up after resection. Tumor, nontumor lung or frozen PBMC supplied whole RNA, sequenced without sorting. The CDR3 has 14 residues. Trimming removed 11 bases from V and 1 base from J, with 16 bases in between. The germline gives CDR1 ENHRY, CDR2 SYGVKD.

The chain has TRBV10-3 and TRBJ2-3; either TRBD1 or TRBD2 may fit D (5 bases each). The specimen was PBMCs, collected at follow-up. The TCR originated in a male donor with early-stage non-small cell lung cancer. CDR3 loop: CASGASPGTDTQYF. In DNA form, the CDR3 reads TGTGCCTCCGGGGCCTCTCCGGGCACAGATACGCAGTATTTT.